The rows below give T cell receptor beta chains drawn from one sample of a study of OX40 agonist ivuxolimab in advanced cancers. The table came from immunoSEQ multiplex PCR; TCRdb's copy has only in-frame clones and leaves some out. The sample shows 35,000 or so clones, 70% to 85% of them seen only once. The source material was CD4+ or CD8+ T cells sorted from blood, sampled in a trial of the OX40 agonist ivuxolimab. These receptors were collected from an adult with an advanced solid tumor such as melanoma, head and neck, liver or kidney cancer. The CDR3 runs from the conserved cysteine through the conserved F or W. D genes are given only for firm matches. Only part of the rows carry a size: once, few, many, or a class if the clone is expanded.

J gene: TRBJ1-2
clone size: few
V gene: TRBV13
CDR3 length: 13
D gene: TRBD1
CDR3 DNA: TGTGCCAGCAGCATGGGGACAGGGAATGGCTACACCTTC
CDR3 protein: CASSMGTGNGYTF

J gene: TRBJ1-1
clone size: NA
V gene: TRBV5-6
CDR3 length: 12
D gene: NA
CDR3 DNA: TGTGCCAGCAGCTTGGGGGGCTTCGAAGCTTTCTTT
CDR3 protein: CASSLGGFEAFF

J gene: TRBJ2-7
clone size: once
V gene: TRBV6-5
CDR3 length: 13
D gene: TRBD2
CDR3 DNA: TGTGCCAGCAGTTTTAGCGGGGGCTACGAGCAGTACTTC
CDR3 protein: CASSFSGGYEQYF

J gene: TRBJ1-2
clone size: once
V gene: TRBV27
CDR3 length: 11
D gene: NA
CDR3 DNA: TGTGCCAGCCGAGGGGCCGACGGCTACACCTTC
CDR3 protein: CASRGADGYTF

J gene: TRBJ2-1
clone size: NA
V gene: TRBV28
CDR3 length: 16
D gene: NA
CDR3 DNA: TGTGCCAGCAGTTTCGGATGGACTAGGGGGGTCAATGAGCAGTTCTTC
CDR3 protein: CASSFGWTRGVNEQFF

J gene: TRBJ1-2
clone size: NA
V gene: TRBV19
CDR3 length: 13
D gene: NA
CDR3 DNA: TGTGCCAGTAGTAGGGCAGGGAGCTATGGCTACACCTTC
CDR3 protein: CASSRAGSYGYTF

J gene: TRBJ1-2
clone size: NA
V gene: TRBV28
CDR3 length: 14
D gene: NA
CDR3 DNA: TGTGCCAGCAGTTCGCCAGACCTTAACTATGGCTACACCTTC
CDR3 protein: CASSSPDLNYGYTF

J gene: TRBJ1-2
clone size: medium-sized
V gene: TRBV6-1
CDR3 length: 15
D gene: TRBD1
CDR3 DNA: TGTGCCAGCAGGATTGGACAGGGTCCTAACTATGGCTACACCTTC
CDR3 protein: CASRIGQGPNYGYTF

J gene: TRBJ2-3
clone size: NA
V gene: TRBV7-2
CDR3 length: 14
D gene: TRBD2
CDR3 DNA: TGTGCCAGCAATCGACGGGGGGGCACAGATACGCAGTATTTT
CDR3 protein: CASNRRGGTDTQYF

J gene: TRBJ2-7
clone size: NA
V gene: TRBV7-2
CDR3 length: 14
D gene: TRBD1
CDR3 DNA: TGTGCCAGCAGCCCCGGGACAGGGGTCTACGAGCAGTACTTC
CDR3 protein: CASSPGTGVYEQYF

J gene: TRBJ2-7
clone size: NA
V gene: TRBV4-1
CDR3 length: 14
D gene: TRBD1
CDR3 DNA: TGCGCCAGCAGCCAAGCCCAGGGGGCCGACGAGCAGTACTTC
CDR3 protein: CASSQAQGADEQYF

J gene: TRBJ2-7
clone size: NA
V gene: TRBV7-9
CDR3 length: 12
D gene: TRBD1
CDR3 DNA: TGTGCCAGCAGCTTGGACGGGACAGGTTACAACTTC
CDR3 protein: CASSLDGTGYNF

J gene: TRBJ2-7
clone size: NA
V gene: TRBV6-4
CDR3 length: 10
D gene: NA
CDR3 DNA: TGTGCCAGCATTGCGAAGGGAGTGTACTTC
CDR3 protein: CASIAKGVYF

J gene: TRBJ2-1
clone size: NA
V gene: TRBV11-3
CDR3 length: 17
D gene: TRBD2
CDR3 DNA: TGTGCCAGCAGCTTAGATCCGGGACTAGCGGCAAACAATGAGCAGTTCTTC
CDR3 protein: CASSLDPGLAANNEQFF

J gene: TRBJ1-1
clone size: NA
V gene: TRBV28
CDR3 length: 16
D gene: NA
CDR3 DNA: TGTGCCAGCAGTTCCCAGCCCCTTATTGAGAACACTGAAGCTTTCTTT
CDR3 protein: CASSSQPLIENTEAFF

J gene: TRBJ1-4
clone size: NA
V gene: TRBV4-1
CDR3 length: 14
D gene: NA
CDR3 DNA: TGCGCCAGCAGCCAGGGGGTTGGTGATGAAAAACTGTTTTTT
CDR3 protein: CASSQGVGDEKLFF

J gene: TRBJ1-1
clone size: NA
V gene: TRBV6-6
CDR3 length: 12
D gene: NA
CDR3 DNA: TGTGCCAGCAGTTACCCTTTTGGGGAAGCTTTCTTT
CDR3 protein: CASSYPFGEAFF